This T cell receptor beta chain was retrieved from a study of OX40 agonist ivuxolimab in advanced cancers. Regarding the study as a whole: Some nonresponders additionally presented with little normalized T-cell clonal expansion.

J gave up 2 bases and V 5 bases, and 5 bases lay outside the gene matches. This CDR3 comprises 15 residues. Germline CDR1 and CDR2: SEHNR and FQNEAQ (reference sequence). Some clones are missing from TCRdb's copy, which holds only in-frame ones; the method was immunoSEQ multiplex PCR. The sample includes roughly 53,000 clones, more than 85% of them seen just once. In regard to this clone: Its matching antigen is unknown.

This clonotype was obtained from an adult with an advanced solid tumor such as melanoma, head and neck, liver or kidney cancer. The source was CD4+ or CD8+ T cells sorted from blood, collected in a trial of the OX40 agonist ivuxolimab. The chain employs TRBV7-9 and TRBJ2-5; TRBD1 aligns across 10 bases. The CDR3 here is CASSGQGDGQETQYF. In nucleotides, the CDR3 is TGTGCCAGCAGCGGACAGGGGGACGGACAAGAGACCCAGTACTTC.